These 19 T cell receptor beta chains were sequenced from one sample in a study of CD8+CD57+ T cells in acquired aplastic anemia. Researchers used genomic DNA as the template to profile TCR beta VDJ and CDR3. One entry per CDR3 protein, called by TCRdb with MiXCR from the reads. The sample gives hundreds of thousands of distinct CDR3 sequences, 25% to 40% of which show up once; 0.7% to 1% is in the top ten. Individuals selected for sequencing had exhibited CD8+CD57+ cell expansion on flow cytometry. The sequenced sample was sorted CD4+, CD8+, or CD8+CD57+ T cells (not recorded which) from PBMCs. Receptors were obtained from a human donor with aplastic anemia.

The rearrangement joins TRBV29-1 to TRBJ2-5, with TRBD2 matching 13 bases. Germline V lookup: CDR1 SQVTM, CDR2 ANQGSEA. This CDR3 is 15 amino acids long. Trimming took 5 bases from V and 5 from J; bases not matched to a gene: 8. The CDR3 bases are TGCAGCGTTTCCGGACTAGCGGGAGTGGGGGAGACCCAGTACTTC. Protein: CSVSGLAGVGETQYF.

The chain is built from TRBV6-1 and TRBJ1-1, with 7 nucleotides matching TRBD1. With V trimmed by 7 bases and J by 3 bases, 2 bases remained unmatched. The CDR3 length is 12 residues. Germline V gene lookup returns CDR1 MNHNS and CDR2 SASEGT. The CDR3 region has the DNA TGTGCCAGCACCCAGGGGGACACTGAAGCTTTCTTT. It yields the protein CASTQGDTEAFF.

This clonotype has a handful of counts. This rearrangement joins TRBV9 to TRBJ2-7; D gene uncertain. The CDR3 runs to 14 residues. Germline CDR1 and CDR2: SGDLS and YYNGEE. Trimming cost V 2 bases and J 0 bases, with 9 bases left between them. Here the CDR3 reads CASSVRPSSYEQYF. CDR3 sequence (DNA): TGTGCCAGCAGCGTTAGGCCCTCCTCCTACGAGCAGTACTTC.

This clonotype was seen repeatedly, ten times or more. The V gene is TRBV20-1, the J gene TRBJ1-5; the D is unclear. The CDR3 is made up of 12 amino acids. Trimming took 2 bases from V and 1 from J, leaving 3 bases between them. CDR1 and CDR2 from the germline V gene are DFQATT and SNEGSKA (reference sequence). The chain's CDR3 is CSARKSNQPQHF. The CDR3 DNA reads as TGCAGTGCTAGAAAGAGCAATCAGCCCCAGCATTTT.

A note on this clonotype: The germline gene is not matched at one end of the junction; a read error may be the cause. V and J are TRBV11-2 and TRBJ1-3; D might be TRBD1 (5 bases). The CDR3 covers 15 residues. Germline V lookup: CDR1 SGHAT, CDR2 FQNNGV. CDR3 nucleotide sequence: TGTGCCAGCAGCTCCAGGGAATCAGATGGAAACACCGTATATTTT. Encoded protein: CASSSRESDGNTVYF.

This clonotype was counted ten times or more. The genes are TRBV2 and TRBJ1-4; no firm D call. Looked up from germline, CDR1 is SNHLY and CDR2 is FYNNEI. The V and J ends lost 4 bases and 5 bases respectively, with 11 bases between them. The CDR3 runs to 14 residues. CDR3 amino acids: CASSVGTSNEKLFF. CDR3 coding DNA: TGTGCCAGCAGTGTCGGCACGAGCAATGAAAAACTGTTTTTT.

As concerns this clonotype: This is likely a read error, given that the CDR3 carries no conserved phenylalanine or tryptophan at its end. The DNA is left out, because the CDR3 cannot be placed on it with certainty; the CDR3 is given as TCRdb lists it. The chain employs TRBV24-1 and TRBJ1-2; TRBD1 reflects the table's D call only, with no check against the DNA. The CDR3 has 8 residues if both end residues are counted. Germline-derived CDR1 and CDR2 are KGHDR and SFDVKD. CDR3: CATSDSGV.

CDR3 protein: CATSDPARGAFF. CDR3 coding DNA: TGTGCCACCAGTGACCCTGCCCGAGGAGCTTTCTTT. The V call is TRBV24-1, the J call TRBJ1-1; D gene uncertain. From germline, CDR1 is KGHDR and CDR2 SFDVKD. V was trimmed by 4 bases and J by 10 bases, leaving 12 bases between them. CDR3 length: 12 residues.

The sample holds many counts of this clonotype. The CDR3 DNA reads TGCAGCGTTTCCGTAGCTCACACTGAAGCTTTCTTT. The encoded protein is CSVSVAHTEAFF. The rearrangement joins TRBV29-1 to TRBJ1-1; D is uncertain. Germline values: CDR1 SQVTM, CDR2 ANQGSEA. V was cut by 5 bases and J by 3 bases, with 10 bases left in between. This CDR3 region has 12 residues.

The V gene is TRBV10-3, the J gene TRBJ2-1, with 11 bases lining up with TRBD2. The V and J ends lost 4 bases and 4 bases, in that order; junction bases with no gene match: 3. The CDR3 sequence is 15 residues long. Germline lookup yields CDR1 ENHRY and CDR2 SYGVKD. As DNA, the CDR3 is TGTGCCATCAGTGCCGGGACTAGCGGATACAATGAGCAGTTCTTC. It encodes CAISAGTSGYNEQFF.

The J gene is TRBJ2-3, the V gene TRBV7-3; 12 nucleotides line up with TRBD2. The CDR3 is 18 residues long. V trimming: 1 base; J trimming: 6 bases; junction bases outside the gene matches: 11. Germline CDR1 SGHTA, CDR2 FQGTGA. CDR3 amino acids: CASSLISPSGRVRDTQYF. The CDR3 coding sequence is TGTGCCAGCAGCTTAATCTCTCCTAGCGGGAGGGTTAGGGATACGCAGTATTTT.

Details on this clonotype: A much bigger clone sits one base away, suggesting this may be a read error. The CDR3 sequence is CASGSAYEQYF. DNA of the CDR3: TGTGCCAGCGGTAGTGCCTACGAGCAGTACTTC. The chain couples TRBV7-8 to TRBJ2-7; D is uncertain. CDR3 size: 11 residues. V was shortened by 8 bases and J by 2 bases, with 7 bases between the two germline ends. In germline, CDR1 is SGHVS, CDR2 FQNEAQ.

This clonotype has only a few counts. V gene TRBV9 combines with J gene TRBJ1-1; D perhaps matches TRBD1 (6 bases). The germline V gene has CDR1 SGDLS and CDR2 YYNGEE. The CDR3 sequence is 15 residues long. Trimming cost V 3 bases and J 3 bases, with 15 bases left between them. DNA of the CDR3: TGTGCCAGCAGCGAATTAGGGGGTAGGGACACTGAAGCTTTCTTT. Amino acids: CASSELGGRDTEAFF. The variable domain in full, with the rest retrieved from reference TRBV9 and TRBJ1-1, is DSGVTQTPKHLITATGQRVTLRCSPRSGDLSVYWYQQSLDQGLQFLIQYYNGEERAKGNILERFSAQQFPDLHSELNLSSLELGDSALYFCASSELGGRDTEAFFGQGTRLTVV.

The chain has TRBV2 and TRBJ1-1, with 8 bases matching TRBD1. This CDR3 is built from 15 residues. Germline V CDR1 and CDR2: SNHLY, FYNNEI. V shed 6 bases, J shed 1 base, and the junction held 7 bases outside the gene matches. The CDR3 DNA sequence: TGTGCCAGCAGCCAGGCTGGACAGGGGAACACTGAAGCTTTCTTT. Its protein product is CASSQAGQGNTEAFF.

This clonotype was recorded a few times. The chain uses TRBV28 and TRBJ1-2; D remains ambiguous. CDR1 is MDHEN, CDR2 SYDVKM, per germline. The V end was cut by 6 bases, the J end by 4 bases, with 9 bases between. CDR3 length: 12 residues. CDR3 in amino acids: CASSHPSYGYTF. The CDR3 DNA is TGTGCCAGCAGCCACCCTTCCTATGGCTACACCTTC.

This clonotype was observed at least ten times. V is TRBV29-1 and J is TRBJ1-2; a possible D gene is TRBD1 (6 bases). Per germline, CDR1 SQVTM and CDR2 ANQGSEA. V gave up 4 bases and J gave up 8 bases, with 20 bases separating them. The CDR3 consists of 14 residues. CDR3 residues: CSVAHTGTVGGYTF. DNA for the CDR3: TGCAGCGTTGCCCACACAGGGACGGTGGGGGGCTACACCTTC.

The chain joins TRBV7-8 to TRBJ2-7; D remains unclear. CDR3 length: 13 amino acids. The germline gives CDR1 SGHVS, CDR2 FQNEAQ. The germline V and J ends were trimmed by 5 bases and 4 bases, with 12 bases remaining between them. Here the CDR3 DNA reads TGTGCCAGCAGCCGGGCCCCCCGGTACGAGCAGTACTTC. As protein: CASSRAPRYEQYF.

A few counts support this clonotype. The chain couples TRBV7-2 to TRBJ2-1; the D is unclear. The CDR3 length is 13 residues. V gave up 4 bases and J gave up 10 bases, with 14 bases separating them. Germline V CDR1 and CDR2: SGHTA, FQGNSA. The CDR3 DNA sequence: TGTGCCAGCAGCTCCCCTAATGGGGTCGAGCAGTTCTTC. Its protein is CASSSPNGVEQFF. The whole variable domain, filled in from reference TRBV7-2 and TRBJ2-1, reads GAGVSQSPSNKVTEKGKDVELRCDPISGHTALYWYRQSLGQGLEFLIYFQGNSAPDKSGLPSDRFSAERTGGSVSTLTIQRTQQEDSAVYLCASSSPNGVEQFFGPGTRLTVL.

There are a few counts of this clonotype. The V call is TRBV20-1, the J call TRBJ2-2, with TRBD2 matching over 10 bases. V was clipped by 2 bases and J by 4 bases; unmatched bases: 7. Looked up from germline, CDR1 is DFQATT and CDR2 is SNEGSKA (reference sequence). The CDR3 runs to 16 residues. The CDR3 sequence is CSARLSGLASTGELFF. CDR3 nucleotides: TGCAGTGCTAGACTGTCGGGACTAGCGTCCACCGGGGAGCTGTTTTTT.